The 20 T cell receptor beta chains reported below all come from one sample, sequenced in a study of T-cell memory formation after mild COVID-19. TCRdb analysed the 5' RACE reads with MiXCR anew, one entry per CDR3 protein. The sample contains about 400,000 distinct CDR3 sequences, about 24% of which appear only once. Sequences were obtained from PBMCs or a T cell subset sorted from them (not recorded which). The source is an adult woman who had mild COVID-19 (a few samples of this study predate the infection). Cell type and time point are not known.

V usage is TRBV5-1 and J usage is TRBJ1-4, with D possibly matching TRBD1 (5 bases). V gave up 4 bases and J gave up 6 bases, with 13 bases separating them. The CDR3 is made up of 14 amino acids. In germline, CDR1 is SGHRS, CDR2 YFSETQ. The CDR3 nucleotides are TGCGCCAGCAGCCGTGGGGGTACTGATGAAAAACTGTTTTTT. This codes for CASSRGGTDEKLFF.

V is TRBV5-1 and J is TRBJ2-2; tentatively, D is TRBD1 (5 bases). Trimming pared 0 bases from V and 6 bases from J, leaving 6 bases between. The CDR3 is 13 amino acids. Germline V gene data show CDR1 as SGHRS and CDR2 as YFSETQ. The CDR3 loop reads CASSLGTSGELFF. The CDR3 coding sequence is TGCGCCAGCAGCTTGGGGACATCCGGGGAGCTGTTTTTT.

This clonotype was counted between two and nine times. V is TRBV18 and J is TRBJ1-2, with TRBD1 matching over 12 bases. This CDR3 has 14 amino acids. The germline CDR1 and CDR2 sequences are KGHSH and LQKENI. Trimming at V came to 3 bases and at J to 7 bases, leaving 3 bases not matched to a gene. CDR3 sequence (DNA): TGTGCCAGCTCACCCGGGACAGGGGGCCTTGGCTACACCTTC. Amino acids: CASSPGTGGLGYTF.

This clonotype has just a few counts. CDR3 region: CASSDESSGDYEQYF. Written as DNA, the CDR3 is TGTGCCAGCAGTGACGAGTCTAGCGGAGACTACGAGCAGTACTTC. This rearrangement joins TRBV2 to TRBJ2-7; 7 bases are shared with TRBD2. Germline-derived CDR1 and CDR2 are SNHLY and FYNNEI. V shed 3 bases, J shed 3 bases, and the junction held 8 bases outside the gene matches. The CDR3 length is 15 residues.

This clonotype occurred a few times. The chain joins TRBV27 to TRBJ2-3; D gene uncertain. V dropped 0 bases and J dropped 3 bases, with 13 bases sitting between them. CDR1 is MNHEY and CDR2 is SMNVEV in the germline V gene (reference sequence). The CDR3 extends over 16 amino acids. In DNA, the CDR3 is TGTGCCAGCAGTTTATCACCGGACCTCGGGACAGATACGCAGTATTTT. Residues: CASSLSPDLGTDTQYF.

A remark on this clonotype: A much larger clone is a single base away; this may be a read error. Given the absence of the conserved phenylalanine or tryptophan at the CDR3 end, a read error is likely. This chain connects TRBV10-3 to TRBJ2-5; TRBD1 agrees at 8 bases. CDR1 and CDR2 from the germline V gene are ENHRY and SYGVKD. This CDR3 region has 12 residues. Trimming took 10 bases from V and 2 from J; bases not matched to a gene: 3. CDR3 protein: CASGQGQETQYL. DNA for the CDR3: TGTGCCAGTGGACAGGGACAAGAGACCCAGTACTTA.

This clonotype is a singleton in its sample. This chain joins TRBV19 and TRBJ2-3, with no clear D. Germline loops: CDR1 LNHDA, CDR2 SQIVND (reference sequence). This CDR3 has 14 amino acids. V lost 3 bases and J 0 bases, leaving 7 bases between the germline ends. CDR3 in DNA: TGTGCCAGTAGTATCAGCCATAGCACAGATACGCAGTATTTT. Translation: CASSISHSTDTQYF.

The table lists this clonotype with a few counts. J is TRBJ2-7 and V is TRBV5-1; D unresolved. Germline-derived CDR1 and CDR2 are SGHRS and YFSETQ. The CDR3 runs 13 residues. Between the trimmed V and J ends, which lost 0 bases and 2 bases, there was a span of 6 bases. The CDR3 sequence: CASSLDATYEQYF. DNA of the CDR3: TGCGCCAGCAGCTTGGATGCAACCTACGAGCAGTACTTC.

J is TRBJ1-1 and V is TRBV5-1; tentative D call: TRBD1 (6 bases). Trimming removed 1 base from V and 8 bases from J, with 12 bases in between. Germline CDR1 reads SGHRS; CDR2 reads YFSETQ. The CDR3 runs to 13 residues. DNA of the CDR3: TGCGCCAGCAGCTTGCAAGGGGGGATCGAAGCTTTCTTT. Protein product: CASSLQGGIEAFF.

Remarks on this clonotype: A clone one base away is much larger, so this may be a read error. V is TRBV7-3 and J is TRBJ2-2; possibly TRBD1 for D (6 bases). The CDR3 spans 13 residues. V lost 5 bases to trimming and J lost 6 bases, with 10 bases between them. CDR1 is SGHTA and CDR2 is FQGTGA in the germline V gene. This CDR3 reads CASSPTGPGELFF. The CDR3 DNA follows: TGTGCCAGCAGCCCCACAGGGCCCGGGGAGCTGTTTTTT.

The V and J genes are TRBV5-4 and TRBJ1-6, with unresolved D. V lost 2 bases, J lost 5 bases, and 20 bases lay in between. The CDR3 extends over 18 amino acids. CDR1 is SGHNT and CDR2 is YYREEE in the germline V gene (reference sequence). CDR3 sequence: CASSLLGPSGRDNSPLHF. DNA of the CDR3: TGTGCCAGCAGCTTACTAGGCCCTTCCGGAAGAGATAATTCACCCCTCCACTTT.

CDR3 region: CATSNAGLLSNQPQHF. The DNA of the CDR3 is TGTGCCACCAGCAATGCAGGTCTTCTTAGCAATCAGCCCCAGCATTTT. V gene TRBV15 combines with J gene TRBJ1-5; no reliable D call. The germline V gene has CDR1 LNHNV and CDR2 YYDKDF (reference sequence). The V end was cut by 4 bases, the J end by 0 bases, with 13 bases between. CDR3 length: 16 amino acids.

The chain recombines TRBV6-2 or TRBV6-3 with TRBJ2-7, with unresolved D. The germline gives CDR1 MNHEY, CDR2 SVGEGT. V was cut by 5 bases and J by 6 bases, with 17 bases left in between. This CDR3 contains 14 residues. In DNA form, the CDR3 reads TGTGCCAGCAGTGACCCCCTTAAATATGGCGAGCAGTACTTC. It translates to CASSDPLKYGEQYF.

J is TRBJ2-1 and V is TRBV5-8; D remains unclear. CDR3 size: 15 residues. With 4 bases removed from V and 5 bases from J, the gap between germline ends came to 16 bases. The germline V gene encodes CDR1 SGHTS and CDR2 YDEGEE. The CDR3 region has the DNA TGTGCCAGCAGCCAAGGTTGGGCGGATAACAATGAGCAGTTCTTC. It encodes CASSQGWADNNEQFF.

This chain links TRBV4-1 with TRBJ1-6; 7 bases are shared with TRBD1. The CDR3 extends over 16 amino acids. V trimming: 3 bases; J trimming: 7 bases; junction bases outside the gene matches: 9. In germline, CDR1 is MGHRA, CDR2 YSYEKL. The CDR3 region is CASSHALQGSNSPLHF. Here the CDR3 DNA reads TGCGCCAGCAGCCACGCTCTACAGGGGTCCAATTCACCCCTCCACTTT.

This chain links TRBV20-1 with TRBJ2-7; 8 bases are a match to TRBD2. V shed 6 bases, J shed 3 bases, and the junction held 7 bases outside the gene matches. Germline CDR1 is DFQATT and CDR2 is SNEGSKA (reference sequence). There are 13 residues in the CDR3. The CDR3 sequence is CSARLGTSYEQYF. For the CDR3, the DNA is TGCAGTGCGCGTCTTGGGACTAGCTACGAGCAGTACTTC.

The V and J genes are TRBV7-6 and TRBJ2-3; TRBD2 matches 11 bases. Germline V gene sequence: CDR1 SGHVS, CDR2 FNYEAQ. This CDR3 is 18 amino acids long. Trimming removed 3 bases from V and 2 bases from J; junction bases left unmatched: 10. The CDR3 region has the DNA TGTGCCAGCAGCTTTCGGGTGGGACTAGCGGAAAACACAGATACGCAGTATTTT. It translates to CASSFRVGLAENTDTQYF. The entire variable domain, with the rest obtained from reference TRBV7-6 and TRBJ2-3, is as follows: GAGVSQSPRYKVTKRGQDVALRCDPISGHVSLYWYRQALGQGPEFLTYFNYEAQQDKSGLPNDRFSAERPEGSISTLTIQRTEQRDSAMYRCASSFRVGLAENTDTQYFGPGTRLTVL.

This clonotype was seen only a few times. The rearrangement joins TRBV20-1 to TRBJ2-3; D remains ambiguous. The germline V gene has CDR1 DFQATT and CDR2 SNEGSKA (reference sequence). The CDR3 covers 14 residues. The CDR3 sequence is CSVPVKFDPDTQYF. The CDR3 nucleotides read TGCAGCGTCCCAGTAAAATTTGATCCTGATACGCAGTATTTT.

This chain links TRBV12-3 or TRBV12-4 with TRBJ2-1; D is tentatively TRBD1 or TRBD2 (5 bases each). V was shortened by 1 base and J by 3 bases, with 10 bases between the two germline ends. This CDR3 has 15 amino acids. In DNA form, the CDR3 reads TGTGCCAGCAGTTTAGGGGAGACAGACTACAATGAGCAGTTCTTC. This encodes CASSLGETDYNEQFF.

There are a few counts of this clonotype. The CDR3 bases are TGCGCCAGCAGCCCCGGTCACTTTGGGACCTACAATGAGCAGTTCTTC. The encoded protein is CASSPGHFGTYNEQFF. V is TRBV5-1 and J is TRBJ2-1; D remains unclear. From germline, CDR1 is SGHRS and CDR2 YFSETQ. Trimming stripped 4 bases from V and 2 bases from J, with 16 bases between. The CDR3 length is 16 residues.